A single T cell receptor beta chain is shown here with its context. This sample was included in a study of control samples from healthy donors and cancer patients. Germline V CDR1 and CDR2: SGHTA, FQGNSA. V lost 3 bases and J 6 bases, leaving 8 bases between the germline ends. This CDR3 has 13 amino acids. Sequenced by immunoSEQ multiplex PCR; TCRdb stores in-frame clones only, minus some. The data hold some 120,000 clones, with about 93% observed a single time. The chain has TRBV7-2 and TRBJ2-2; D call uncertain. This clonotype originated in a man between 45 and 60 years old with head and neck cancer. The sample comprised PBMCs. This CDR3 is CASSFMGAGELFF. The CDR3 coding sequence is TGTGCCAGCAGCTTCATGGGTGCCGGGGAGCTGTTTTTT.